A selection of T cell receptor beta chains follows, all from one sample in a study of T-cell memory formation after mild COVID-19. TCRdb used MiXCR to reprocess the 5' RACE reads, holding one entry per CDR3 protein. Of roughly 320,000 distinct CDR3 sequences in the sample, 25% to 30% were seen once. What was sequenced was PBMCs or a T cell subset sorted from them (not recorded which). These receptor sequences come from an adult woman who had mild COVID-19 (a few samples of this study predate the infection). Cell type and time point are not known. Each CDR3 is given with its conserved first and last residue. The D gene is left open where the match is weak. Clone size is stated in some rows and not others, as once, few, many or a class when expanded.

v_call	clone_size	d_call	j_call	cdr3_aa	cdr3_nt
TRBV6-2/TRBV6-3	.	.	TRBJ2-7	CASSPVLEGEQYF	TGTGCCAGCAGCCCGGTACTAGAAGGCGAGCAGTACTTC
TRBV7-9	few	TRBD1	TRBJ1-5	CASSKGQGYNQPQHF	TGTGCCAGCAGCAAGGGACAGGGGTACAATCAGCCCCAGCATTTT
TRBV7-2	.	.	TRBJ1-5	CASSTGQPNQPQHF	TGTGCCAGCAGCACCGGACAGCCTAATCAGCCCCAGCATTTT
TRBV18	few	.	TRBJ1-1	CASSPPVETEAFF	TGTGCCAGCTCACCACCAGTAGAAACTGAAGCTTTCTTT
TRBV11-2	.	.	TRBJ1-1	CASSPLRGPQGMNTEAFF	TGTGCCAGCAGCCCACTTCGTGGCCCCCAGGGCATGAACACTGAAGCTTTCTTT
TRBV7-9	.	.	TRBJ2-1	CASSSLRAEQFF	TGTGCCAGCAGCTCACTCCGGGCAGAGCAGTTCTTC
TRBV7-6	few	TRBD1	TRBJ2-5	CASSLVASGGFVETQYF	TGTGCCAGCAGCTTAGTAGCCTCAGGGGGCTTTGTGGAGACCCAGTACTTC
TRBV25-1	.	.	TRBJ2-7	CASSESLPGTGVREQYF	TGTGCCAGCAGTGAATCCCTCCCAGGGACTGGGGTACGAGAGCAGTACTTC
TRBV5-1	few	.	TRBJ2-2	CASSRRVDTGELFF	TGCGCCAGCAGCAGAAGGGTCGACACCGGGGAGCTGTTTTTT
TRBV19	few	TRBD2	TRBJ2-3	CASSMGLSGGTADTQYF	TGTGCCAGTAGTATGGGCCTTAGCGGGGGGACGGCAGATACGCAGTATTTT
TRBV24-1	.	TRBD1	TRBJ1-2	CATSEGQGAGYGYTF	TGTGCCACCAGTGAGGGACAGGGGGCTGGATATGGCTACACCTTC
TRBV4-1	.	.	TRBJ2-6	CASSQTLAGANVLTF	TGCGCCAGCAGCCAAACCCTGGCCGGGGCCAACGTCCTGACTTTC
TRBV6-2/TRBV6-3	.	.	TRBJ2-1	CASRRLNEQFF	TGTGCCAGCAGGCGGCTCAATGAGCAGTTCTTC
TRBV7-9	.	.	TRBJ2-7	CASSPVSYDYEQYF	TGTGCCAGCAGCCCCGTAAGCTATGACTACGAGCAGTACTTC
TRBV7-6	.	TRBD2	TRBJ2-2	CASSFQIEASGGANTGELFF	TGTGCCAGCAGTTTTCAGATCGAGGCTAGCGGGGGGGCGAACACCGGGGAGCTGTTTTTT
TRBV5-1	few	.	TRBJ2-7	CASSFENRYEQYF	TGCGCCAGCAGCTTCGAGAACCGCTACGAGCAGTACTTC
TRBV24-1	.	.	TRBJ2-1	CATSGGPGNEQFF	TGTGCCACCAGTGGCGGCCCCGGGAATGAGCAGTTCTTC
TRBV12-3/TRBV12-4	.	.	TRBJ2-5	CASSRRFVGEETQYF	TGTGCCAGCAGCCGTCGGTTTGTGGGGGAAGAGACCCAGTACTTC
TRBV20-1	.	TRBD1	TRBJ1-6	CSANRQGRWSPLHF	TGCAGTGCCAATAGACAGGGAAGGTGGTCACCCCTCCACTTT
TRBV4-3	.	.	TRBJ1-2	CASSQEERQTNYGYTF	TGCGCCAGCAGCCAAGAAGAGCGACAGACTAACTATGGCTACACCTTC
TRBV5-1	once	.	TRBJ2-7	CASSLSPGGHYEQYF	TGCGCCAGCAGCTTGTCCCCAGGTGGGCACTACGAGCAGTACTTC
TRBV10-3	.	.	TRBJ1-3	CAISRDQLLFGNTIYF	TGTGCCATCAGCCGAGACCAGCTCTTATTTGGAAACACCATATATTTT
TRBV29-1	.	TRBD2	TRBJ2-1	CSGGGRRLAGNEQFF	TGCAGCGGGGGGGGGCGCCGCCTAGCGGGCAATGAGCAGTTCTTC
TRBV7-3	.	.	TRBJ2-3	CASSLSGLITDTQYF	TGTGCCAGCAGCCTCTCGGGACTTATCACAGATACGCAGTATTTT
TRBV7-9	.	.	TRBJ2-2	CASSRPNELFF	TGTGCCAGCAGCCGGCCGAATGAGCTGTTTTTT
TRBV5-1	many	TRBD1	TRBJ2-7	CASRTSGTGDLLHEQYF	TGCGCCAGCAGGACCTCCGGGACAGGGGATCTTCTCCACGAGCAGTACTTC
TRBV20-1	.	.	TRBJ1-1	CSARDPGGGTEAFF	TGCAGTGCTAGAGATCCCGGCGGAGGGACTGAAGCTTTCTTT
TRBV18	few	TRBD1	TRBJ2-7	CASSPGQGPSYEQYF	TGTGCCAGCTCGCCCGGACAGGGTCCCTCCTACGAGCAGTACTTC
TRBV12-3/TRBV12-4	few	.	TRBJ1-2	CASSLPGNYGYTF	TGTGCCAGCAGTTTACCAGGGAACTATGGCTACACCTTC
TRBV7-2	few	TRBD2	TRBJ2-1	CASSPTLAGHEDEQFF	TGTGCCAGCAGCCCGACACTAGCGGGGCACGAGGATGAGCAGTTCTTC
TRBV11-2	few	.	TRBJ2-2	CASSLGLDRATGELFF	TGTGCCAGCAGCTTAGGGCTAGACCGGGCCACCGGGGAGCTGTTTTTT
TRBV5-1	.	TRBD2	TRBJ2-5	CASSMTSGGQETQYF	TGCGCCAGCAGCATGACTAGCGGGGGCCAAGAGACCCAGTACTTC
TRBV2	.	.	TRBJ2-5	CASSFVGGQETQYF	TGTGCCAGCAGCTTCGTGGGAGGCCAAGAGACCCAGTACTTC
TRBV7-6	.	TRBD2	TRBJ2-1	CASSLNHSGGPYNEQFF	TGTGCCAGCAGCTTAAACCATAGCGGGGGCCCCTACAATGAGCAGTTCTTC
TRBV11-2	few	.	TRBJ1-1	CASSLVRARDTEAFF	TGTGCCAGCAGCTTAGTCCGCGCGCGGGACACTGAAGCTTTCTTT
TRBV12-3/TRBV12-4	few	.	TRBJ1-2	CASSLLNYGYTF	TGTGCCAGCAGTTTATTAAACTATGGCTACACCTTC
TRBV18	few	.	TRBJ2-1	CASSPQGGNNEQFF	TGTGCCAGCTCACCCCAAGGAGGAAACAATGAGCAGTTCTTC
TRBV28	few	.	TRBJ2-7	CASSLRGREQYF	TGTGCCAGCAGTTTGCGAGGGCGCGAGCAGTACTTC
TRBV5-1	.	TRBD2	TRBJ2-1	CASSSGTSALPGEQFF	TGCGCCAGCAGCTCCGGGACTAGCGCTCTGCCGGGTGAGCAGTTCTTC
TRBV7-2	.	.	TRBJ2-5	CASSLGPHPGGGQETQYF	TGTGCCAGCAGCTTAGGCCCCCACCCAGGAGGGGGCCAAGAGACCCAGTACTTC
TRBV20-1	.	.	TRBJ2-5	CSATSGAQETQYF	TGCAGTGCTACAAGCGGAGCCCAAGAGACCCAGTACTTC
TRBV5-1	few	TRBD1	TRBJ1-2	CASSPGTGVYGYTF	TGCGCCAGCAGCCCCGGGACAGGGGTCTATGGCTACACCTTC
TRBV11-2	.	.	TRBJ1-5	CASSDNGGSNQPQHF	TGTGCCAGCAGCGATAACGGGGGTAGCAATCAGCCCCAGCATTTT
TRBV7-2	few	.	TRBJ2-4	CASSHLGGLNIQYF	TGTGCCAGCAGCCACCTGGGGGGCTTGAACATTCAGTACTTC
TRBV7-3	.	TRBD1	TRBJ2-7	CASSLWGQGDEQYF	TGTGCCAGCAGCCTCTGGGGACAGGGAGACGAGCAGTACTTC
TRBV5-1	.	.	TRBJ2-2	CASARATGELFF	TGCGCCAGCGCCAGGGCAACCGGGGAGCTGTTTTTT
TRBV7-3	.	TRBD2	TRBJ2-1	CASSSRLASYNEQFF	TGTGCCAGCAGCTCTAGACTAGCCTCCTACAATGAGCAGTTCTTC
TRBV6-1	.	TRBD2	TRBJ2-1	CASSLLAGGMNEQFF	TGTGCCAGCAGCCTACTGGCGGGGGGGATGAATGAGCAGTTCTTC
TRBV7-9	few	.	TRBJ1-2	CASSVLGEGYTF	TGTGCCAGCAGCGTGTTGGGGGAGGGCTACACCTTC
TRBV7-9	few	TRBD2	TRBJ2-7	CASSAGGLAESSYEQYF	TGTGCCAGCAGCGCCGGGGGACTAGCGGAAAGCTCCTACGAGCAGTACTTC
TRBV15	.	.	TRBJ1-5	CATSRDRNGPRQPQHF	TGTGCCACCAGCAGAGATCGGAACGGGCCTCGGCAGCCCCAGCATTTT
TRBV30	.	.	TRBJ1-1	CAWSVGNTEAFF	TGTGCCTGGAGTGTGGGTAACACTGAAGCTTTCTTT
TRBV4-3	few	.	TRBJ2-1	CASSQEVSWSSYNEQFF	TGCGCCAGCAGCCAAGAGGTTAGTTGGAGCTCCTACAATGAGCAGTTCTTC
TRBV24-1	.	TRBD2	TRBJ2-5	CATSDPAGVETQYF	TGTGCCACCAGTGATCCAGCGGGAGTCGAGACCCAGTACTTC